The 32 T cell receptor beta chains presented below share a single source sample, sequenced in a study of cytomegalovirus exposure and HLA in healthy donors. Primers for the PCR totalled 60 Vbeta and 13 Jbeta. The assay was immunoSEQ multiplex PCR, and TCRdb's table has in-frame clones only and misses some. The table records over 150,000 clones, 77% of them present only once. The sample consisted of PBMCs. These TCRs come from a woman under 40 in good health and CMV-seropositive.

This chain links TRBV2 with TRBJ2-1, with 9 bases lining up with TRBD1. V shed 5 bases and J 3 bases; nucleotides not matched to a gene: 8. Germline V gives CDR1 SNHLY, CDR2 FYNNEI. CDR3 length equals 16 residues. The CDR3 DNA reads TGTGCCAGCAGTTACAGGGGGCGCAGGGGCTACAATGAGCAGTTCTTC. It specifies CASSYRGRRGYNEQFF.

The V call is TRBV6-6, the J call TRBJ1-4; 7 bases are shared with TRBD1. The CDR3 has 16 residues. Germline V lookup: CDR1 MNHNY, CDR2 SVGAGI (reference sequence). The V and J ends lost 8 bases and 7 bases, in that order; junction bases with no gene match: 16. CDR3: CASEGVEGAEGEKLFF. CDR3 nucleotide sequence: TGTGCCAGCGAGGGGGTGGAGGGGGCAGAGGGTGAAAAACTGTTTTTT.

This chain links TRBV5-6 with TRBJ1-1; possible D gene TRBD1, 5 bases. Germline V gene lookup returns CDR1 SGHDT and CDR2 YYEEEE. The CDR3 is 15 residues long. With 2 bases removed from V and 0 bases from J, the gap between germline ends came to 11 bases. The CDR3 sequence is CASSFGHSLNTEAFF. CDR3 bases: TGTGCCAGCAGCTTCGGACACAGTTTGAACACTGAAGCTTTCTTT.

The J gene is TRBJ2-7, the V gene TRBV19; 9 bases match TRBD1. This CDR3 has 14 residues. Germline V CDR1 and CDR2: LNHDA, SQIVND (reference sequence). V was clipped by 4 bases and J by 5 bases; unmatched bases: 6. CDR3 region: CASSTRDRVNEQYF. The CDR3 coding sequence is TGTGCCAGTAGTACCCGGGACAGGGTCAACGAGCAGTACTTC. Complete variable domain (other parts from reference TRBV19 and TRBJ2-7): DGGITQSPKYLFRKEGQNVTLSCEQNLNHDAMYWYRQDPGQGLRLIYYSQIVNDFQKGDIAEGYSVSREKKESFPLTVTSAQKNPTAFYLCASSTRDRVNEQYFGPGTRLTVT.

The CDR3 sequence is CASSLAPGIYEQYF. The CDR3, as DNA: TGTGCCAGCAGCTTGGCCCCAGGGATCTACGAGCAGTACTTC. This chain joins TRBV5-4 and TRBJ2-7; tentatively, D is TRBD1 (5 bases). The CDR3 is 14 amino acids. V was clipped by 0 bases and J by 3 bases, with 10 bases between them. Germline V gene sequence: CDR1 SGHNT, CDR2 YYREEE (reference sequence).

The chain recombines TRBV28 with TRBJ1-4; possibly TRBD1 for D (6 bases). The CDR3 sequence is 15 residues long. V lost 8 bases and J lost 3, with 16 bases in between. Germline values: CDR1 MDHEN, CDR2 SYDVKM. CDR3 nucleotide sequence: TGTGCCAGCGACTCGGGGGGGCAGGCTAATGAAAAACTGTTTTTT. It translates to CASDSGGQANEKLFF.

The chain joins TRBV11-2 to TRBJ2-3; D is possibly TRBD1 (5 bases). V was cut by 0 bases and J by 6 bases, with 13 bases left in between. The CDR3 contains 15 residues. Germline CDR1 is SGHAT and CDR2 is FQNNGV. CDR3: CASSLDLRAYDTQYF. In nucleotides, the CDR3 is TGTGCCAGCAGCTTAGATCTCAGGGCATATGATACGCAGTATTTT.

This clone was picked up one time. The chain recombines TRBV2 with TRBJ1-3, with 9 nucleotides matching TRBD1. Per germline, CDR1 SNHLY and CDR2 FYNNEI. The CDR3 is made up of 16 amino acids. Trimming took 6 bases from V and 0 from J; bases not matched to a gene: 6. For the CDR3, the DNA is TGTGCCAGCAGCCGGGGGACAGGGAGCTCTGGAAACACCATATATTTT. Translation gives CASSRGTGSSGNTIYF.

The V gene is TRBV7-2, the J gene TRBJ2-2; D possibly corresponds to TRBD1 (6 bases). Looked up from germline, CDR1 is SGHTA and CDR2 is FQGNSA. This CDR3 comprises 15 residues. V was cut by 4 bases and J by 7 bases, with 16 bases left in between. CDR3 sequence (DNA): TGTGCCAGCAGCTCCGTCCGAGGGGGAAGCGGGGAGCTGTTTTTT. Residues: CASSSVRGGSGELFF.

The chain joins TRBV25-1 to TRBJ2-3; D is uncertain. With 5 bases removed from V and 1 base from J, the gap between germline ends came to 7 bases. Looked up from germline, CDR1 is MGHDK and CDR2 is SYGVNS. The CDR3 is 13 residues long. For the CDR3, the DNA is TGTGCCAGCAGTTTGAGCGGCACAGATACGCAGTATTTT. Its translation is CASSLSGTDTQYF.

The V and J genes are TRBV5-1 and TRBJ2-5; 11 nucleotides align to TRBD2. J gave up 2 bases and V 4 bases, and 4 bases lay outside the gene matches. The germline gives CDR1 SGHRS, CDR2 YFSETQ. This CDR3 has 15 residues. CDR3 protein: CASSPTSGVQETQYF. CDR3 sequence (DNA): TGCGCCAGCAGCCCGACTAGCGGGGTACAAGAGACCCAGTACTTC.

The V call is TRBV5-5, the J call TRBJ2-7, with D possibly being TRBD1 (6 bases). The germline V gene has CDR1 SGHKS and CDR2 YYEKEE (reference sequence). V was clipped by 5 bases and J by 2 bases, with 14 bases between them. CDR3 length: 14 amino acids. The CDR3 DNA sequence: TGTGCCAGCAGTTACCGGGACACTACCTACGAGCAGTACTTC. It encodes CASSYRDTTYEQYF.

This sequence joins TRBV4-3 and TRBJ2-7, with 7 positions matching TRBD2. The ends lost 2 bases at V and 2 bases at J; junction bases unmatched: 15. Germline CDR1 is LGHNA and CDR2 is YSLEER. The length of the CDR3 is 18 residues. CDR3 coding DNA: TGCGCCAGCAGCCAATCGGCGGGGATCCGGGACTACCCCTACGAGCAGTACTTC. Residues: CASSQSAGIRDYPYEQYF.

The V and J genes are TRBV7-2 and TRBJ2-3, with 9 bases lining up with TRBD2. The CDR3 extends over 15 amino acids. V lost 5 bases, J lost 3 bases, and 6 bases stayed unmatched. Germline CDR1 reads SGHTA; CDR2 reads FQGNSA. DNA for the CDR3: TGTGCCAGCAGCCAACTAGCGGGCTATACAGATACGCAGTATTTT. Protein sequence: CASSQLAGYTDTQYF.

This clone was detected only once. CDR3 amino acids: CSALTVETQYF. The CDR3 coding sequence is TGCAGCGCGTTGACAGTCGAGACCCAGTACTTC. V is TRBV29-1 and J is TRBJ2-5; D may be TRBD1 (5 bases). The CDR3 is made up of 11 amino acids. Trimming stripped 7 bases from V and 5 bases from J, with 11 bases between. In germline, CDR1 is SQVTM, CDR2 ANQGSEA.

V and J are TRBV28 and TRBJ2-7; 10 bases line up with TRBD2. Trimming took 7 bases from V and 1 from J; bases not matched to a gene: 7. The CDR3 spans 15 residues. The germline V gene encodes CDR1 MDHEN and CDR2 SYDVKM. In nucleotides, the CDR3 is TGTGCCAGCAACCCTCCGGGACTAGCGTCCTACGAGCAGTACTTC. Amino acid sequence: CASNPPGLASYEQYF.

J is TRBJ2-1 and V is TRBV11-2, with no clear D. The CDR3 has 10 residues. With 5 bases removed from V and 10 bases from J, the gap between germline ends came to 6 bases. The germline V gene encodes CDR1 SGHAT and CDR2 FQNNGV. The CDR3 nucleotides read TGTGCCAGCAGCCGTAGCGAGCAGTTCTTC. It translates to CASSRSEQFF.

This clone was observed a few times. The chain couples TRBV18 to TRBJ1-1; 9 bases agree with TRBD1. V lost 2 bases to trimming and J lost 6 bases; unmatched junction nucleotides: 10. The CDR3 runs to 16 residues. Germline V gene lookup returns CDR1 KGHSH and CDR2 LQKENI. CDR3 DNA sequence: TGTGCCAGCTCACCAGAACAGGGACAGGGTTCGTCTGAAGCTTTCTTT. Translation: CASSPEQGQGSSEAFF.

This clone has just a few counts. The V call is TRBV5-1, the J call TRBJ2-2; 11 positions agree with TRBD2. Germline CDR1 and CDR2: SGHRS and YFSETQ. The J segment lost 0 bases and the V segment lost 3 bases, leaving 7 bases of the junction unmatched. The CDR3 is 18 amino acids. The DNA of the CDR3 is TGCGCCAGCAGCTGGTCGGGACTAGCGGCGGCGAACACCGGGGAGCTGTTTTTT. Its translation: CASSWSGLAAANTGELFF.

The V and J genes are TRBV6-4 and TRBJ1-2, with D tentatively TRBD1 (5 bases). This CDR3 is 13 amino acids long. The V and J ends lost 0 bases and 8 bases respectively, with 10 bases between them. CDR1 MRHNA and CDR2 SNTAGT come from the germline V gene. The CDR3 DNA sequence: TGTGCCAGCAGTGACTCGCAGGGTAGCGGCTACACCTTC. Translating gives CASSDSQGSGYTF.

V and J are TRBV19 and TRBJ2-7, with D possibly matching TRBD2 (5 bases). The V gene's germline CDR1 is LNHDA and CDR2 SQIVND (reference sequence). This CDR3 spans 14 amino acids. Trimming stripped 6 bases from V and 5 bases from J, with 17 bases between. CDR3 sequence (DNA): TGTGCCAGTAGCTGGGAGATAACGATCGACGAGCAGTACTTC. Amino acids: CASSWEITIDEQYF.

The J gene is TRBJ2-7, the V gene TRBV6-6; TRBD1 matches 7 bases. Germline V lookup: CDR1 MNHNY, CDR2 SVGAGI (reference sequence). The CDR3 is 13 residues long. The ends lost 6 bases at V and 3 bases at J; junction bases unmatched: 5. CDR3 in DNA: TGTGCCAGCAGCCCCGGGGACAGCTACGAGCAGTACTTC. It codes for CASSPGDSYEQYF.

The chain has TRBV28 and TRBJ1-3, with a tentative D call TRBD1 (5 bases). V gave up 2 bases and J gave up 2 bases, with 7 bases separating them. Germline CDR1 is MDHEN and CDR2 is SYDVKM. The CDR3 is made up of 14 amino acids. This CDR3 is CASSLKGAGNTIYF. The CDR3 region has the DNA TGTGCCAGCAGTTTAAAAGGGGCTGGAAACACCATATATTTT.

A few counts support this clone. CDR3 bases: TGCGCCAGCAGCCAAGAGGGACAGGCCCCAGATACGCAGTATTTT. Its translation is CASSQEGQAPDTQYF. This chain uses TRBV4-3 with TRBJ2-3; 8 bases fit TRBD1. With 0 bases clipped from V and 4 bases from J, the junction kept 3 bases outside the gene matches. CDR1 and CDR2 (germline): LGHNA, YSLEER. This CDR3 spans 15 amino acids.

This chain connects TRBV6-1 to TRBJ1-5, with 7 bases identical to TRBD1. This CDR3 contains 15 residues. The J segment lost 6 bases and the V segment lost 2 bases, leaving 7 bases of the junction unmatched. Germline loops: CDR1 MNHNS, CDR2 SASEGT. The CDR3: CASSESGTVRQPQHF. CDR3 nucleotide sequence: TGTGCCAGCAGTGAATCCGGGACAGTCCGTCAGCCCCAGCATTTT.

The rearrangement uses TRBV28 and TRBJ2-1, with 7 nucleotides matching TRBD2. Germline CDR1 and CDR2: MDHEN and SYDVKM. The CDR3 consists of 15 residues. The J segment lost 5 bases and the V segment lost 4 bases, leaving 8 bases of the junction unmatched. The CDR3 region is CASSSQLARDNEQFF. CDR3 nucleotide sequence: TGTGCCAGCAGTTCCCAACTAGCGCGCGACAATGAGCAGTTCTTC.

The V call is TRBV27, the J call TRBJ1-2; 7 bases agree with TRBD1. CDR3 length equals 15 residues. V lost 5 bases and J lost 3; bases outside the gene matches: 9. The germline V gene encodes CDR1 MNHEY and CDR2 SMNVEV (reference sequence). CDR3 sequence (DNA): TGTGCCAGCAGTCCGACAGGGCTCGGAGACTATGGCTACACCTTC. Its protein product is CASSPTGLGDYGYTF.

A single count supports this clone. J is TRBJ2-7 and V is TRBV28; D might be TRBD2 (6 bases). CDR1 MDHEN and CDR2 SYDVKM come from the germline V gene. V was shortened by 3 bases and J by 6 bases, with 21 bases between the two germline ends. The CDR3 is 16 residues long. This CDR3 reads CASSFKGGSWPGEQYF. CDR3 sequence (DNA): TGTGCCAGCAGTTTTAAGGGAGGTAGTTGGCCGGGCGAGCAGTACTTC.

The genes are TRBV5-1 and TRBJ2-7; maybe TRBD2 (6 bases). V was shortened by 0 bases and J by 5 bases, with 12 bases between the two germline ends. The V gene's germline CDR1 is SGHRS and CDR2 YFSETQ. The length of the CDR3 is 14 residues. This CDR3 reads CASSLVSGDDEQYF. The CDR3 nucleotides are TGCGCCAGCAGCTTGGTTTCGGGAGACGACGAGCAGTACTTC.

This clone was counted between two and nine times. The chain has TRBV10-3 and TRBJ1-4; 9 nucleotides match TRBD1. Germline lookup yields CDR1 ENHRY and CDR2 SYGVKD. The trim removed 3 bases at V and 5 bases at J, leaving 7 bases unmatched. The length of the CDR3 is 16 residues. CDR3 DNA: TGTGCCATCAGTGACGCCAACAGGGGGCGGAATGAAAAACTGTTTTTT. The encoded protein is CAISDANRGRNEKLFF.

The V and J genes are TRBV7-8 and TRBJ2-5, with 8 bases that match TRBD1. This CDR3 is built from 15 residues. CDR1 and CDR2 (germline): SGHVS, FQNEAQ. V lost 5 bases to trimming and J lost 1 base; unmatched junction nucleotides: 6. The CDR3 DNA sequence: TGTGCCAGCAGCCGAGACAGGGGCATCCAAGAGACCCAGTACTTC. It translates to CASSRDRGIQETQYF.

The chain uses TRBV30 and TRBJ2-7, with 7 positions matching TRBD2. The CDR3 is 15 amino acids. Germline CDR1 is GTSNPN and CDR2 is SVGIG (reference sequence). V shed 0 bases and J 2 bases; nucleotides not matched to a gene: 7. CDR3 sequence: CAWSVPREGPYEQYF. CDR3 nucleotide sequence: TGTGCCTGGAGTGTACCGAGGGAGGGTCCCTACGAGCAGTACTTC. The full variable domain, rest sourced from reference TRBV30 and TRBJ2-7, is SQTIHQWPATLVQPVGSPLSLECTVEGTSNPNLYWYRQAAGRGLQLLFYSVGIGQISSEVPQNLSASRPQDRQFILSSKKLLLSDSGFYLCAWSVPREGPYEQYFGPGTRLTVT.